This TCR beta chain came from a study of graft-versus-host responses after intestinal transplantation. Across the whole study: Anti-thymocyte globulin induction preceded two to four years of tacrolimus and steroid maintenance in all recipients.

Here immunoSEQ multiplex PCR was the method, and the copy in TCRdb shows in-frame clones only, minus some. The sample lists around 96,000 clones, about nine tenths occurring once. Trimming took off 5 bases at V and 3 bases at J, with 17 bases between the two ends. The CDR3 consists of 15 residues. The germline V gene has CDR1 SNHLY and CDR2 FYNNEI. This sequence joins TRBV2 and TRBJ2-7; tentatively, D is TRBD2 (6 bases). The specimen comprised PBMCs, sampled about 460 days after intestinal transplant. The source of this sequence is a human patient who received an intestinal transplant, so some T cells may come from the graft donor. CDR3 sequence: CASSPRARRGYEQYF. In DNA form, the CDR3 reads TGTGCCAGCAGTCCCCGGGCCCGGAGGGGCTACGAGCAGTACTTC.